The 21 T cell receptor beta chains in this list originate from one sample, sequenced in a study of control samples from healthy donors and cancer patients. Assay used: immunoSEQ multiplex PCR; TCRdb lists only in-frame clones, some missing. The sample includes approximately 100,000 clones, around 88% seen only once; the top ten take approximately 8.4%. Sequenced material: blood. These receptors all stem from a man aged 25 to 45 in good health.

The rearrangement links TRBV6-5 to TRBJ2-3; possibly TRBD1 for D (6 bases). The germline V gene encodes CDR1 MNHEY and CDR2 SVGAGI. V was cut by 7 bases and J by 10 bases, with 18 bases left in between. The length of the CDR3 is 13 residues. CDR3 sequence: CASNIQGWGAQYF. The CDR3 bases are TGTGCCAGCAATATACAGGGATGGGGAGCGCAGTATTTT.

This chain's CDR3 is CASSPSGARTNEKLFF. The CDR3 coding sequence is TGTGCCAGCAGCCCTAGTGGGGCCCGGACTAATGAAAAACTGTTTTTT. The V and J genes are TRBV5-4 and TRBJ1-4, with D possibly being TRBD1 (5 bases). Germline CDR1 SGHNT, CDR2 YYREEE (reference sequence). V was trimmed by 4 bases and J by 2 bases, leaving 15 bases between them. This CDR3 has 16 residues.

The chain employs TRBV7-9 and TRBJ2-3, with D possibly TRBD1 on 5 matching bases. Per germline, CDR1 SEHNR and CDR2 FQNEAQ (reference sequence). The CDR3 contains 13 residues. Trimming stripped 5 bases from V and 2 bases from J, with 8 bases between. The CDR3 here is CASSLGATDTQYF. In nucleotides, the CDR3 is TGTGCCAGCAGCCTTGGGGCCACAGATACGCAGTATTTT. The complete variable domain, with remaining parts taken from reference TRBV7-9 and TRBJ2-3, reads DTGVSQNPRHKITKRGQNVTFRCDPISEHNRLYWYRQTLGQGPEFLTYFQNEAQLEKSRLLSDRFSAERPKGSFSTLEIQRTEQGDSAMYLCASSLGATDTQYFGPGTRLTVL.

V is TRBV4-1 and J is TRBJ1-4; 7 bases are a match to TRBD1. Germline V gene lookup returns CDR1 MGHRA and CDR2 YSYEKL. The CDR3 sequence is 16 residues long. V was clipped by 3 bases and J by 8 bases; unmatched bases: 12. CDR3 coding DNA: TGCGCCAGCAGCCATGAAACAGGGGCCCAATTCGAAAAACTGTTTTTT. It yields the protein CASSHETGAQFEKLFF.

The table lists this clone with a count of one. The CDR3 here is CASSVRASAKTQYF. For the CDR3, the DNA is TGTGCCAGCAGTGTAAGGGCCTCCGCCAAGACCCAGTACTTC. V is TRBV25-1 and J is TRBJ2-5; no clear D. V was pared by 4 bases and J by 6 bases, with 15 bases between. Germline V lookup: CDR1 MGHDK, CDR2 SYGVNS. CDR3 size: 14 residues. Filled out from reference TRBV25-1 and TRBJ2-5, the complete variable domain reads EADIYQTPRYLVIGTGKKITLECSQTMGHDKMYWYQQDPGMELHLIHYSYGVNSTEKGDLSSESTVSRIRTEHFPLTLESARPSHTSQYLCASSVRASAKTQYFGPGTRLLVL.

This clone was detected only a few times. The genes are TRBV6-5 and TRBJ2-5; D could derive from TRBD1 or TRBD2 (5 bases each). V lost 4 bases, J lost 5 bases, and 8 bases lay in between. In germline, CDR1 is MNHEY, CDR2 SVGAGI. The CDR3 spans 12 residues. The chain's CDR3 is CASSWGWETQYF. CDR3 DNA sequence: TGTGCCAGCAGTTGGGGGTGGGAGACCCAGTACTTC.

The chain combines TRBV19 with TRBJ2-5, with TRBD1 identical over 7 bases. V was clipped by 5 bases and J by 5 bases; unmatched bases: 8. Per the germline V gene, CDR1 is LNHDA and CDR2 is SQIVND (reference sequence). This CDR3 has 14 residues. The CDR3 DNA follows: TGTGCCAGTAGTGTTCCAGGGGGTAGGGAGACCCAGTACTTC. Translated: CASSVPGGRETQYF.

The rearrangement joins TRBV10-3 to TRBJ1-1; D may be TRBD1 (5 bases). This CDR3 spans 13 amino acids. Germline V CDR1 and CDR2: ENHRY, SYGVKD. V was cut by 6 bases and J by 2 bases, with 10 bases left in between. The CDR3 DNA reads as TGTGCCATCAGCACGGGGCTTAACACTGAAGCTTTCTTT. Its protein is CAISTGLNTEAFF.

The chain carries TRBV7-3 and TRBJ2-1; D is perhaps TRBD1 (5 bases). CDR1 and CDR2 from the germline V gene are SGHTA and FQGTGA. Trimming took off 2 bases at V and 8 bases at J, with 13 bases between the two ends. The CDR3 spans 14 residues. CDR3 amino acids: CASSLAGLADEQFF. As DNA, the CDR3 is TGTGCCAGCAGCTTAGCAGGGCTGGCGGATGAGCAGTTCTTC.

The chain combines TRBV2 with TRBJ1-1; 7 bases are shared with TRBD1. The V gene end was trimmed by 6 bases and the J gene end by 4 bases; junction bases not matched to a gene: 5. The CDR3 loop spans 13 amino acids. Germline CDR1 SNHLY, CDR2 FYNNEI. The CDR3, as DNA: TGTGCCAGCAGGACAGGGTCGCCCACTGAAGCTTTCTTT. It specifies CASRTGSPTEAFF.

The chain has TRBV6-5 and TRBJ1-2; 8 bases map to TRBD1. Germline CDR1 MNHEY, CDR2 SVGAGI. This CDR3 contains 14 residues. With 6 bases clipped from V and 8 bases from J, the junction kept 11 bases outside the gene matches. CDR3 loop: CASRATGALGGYTF. CDR3 coding DNA: TGTGCCAGCAGAGCGACAGGGGCCCTTGGAGGCTACACCTTC.

This clone appeared a single time. V usage is TRBV5-4 and J usage is TRBJ2-1; D call uncertain. Germline V gene data show CDR1 as SGHNT and CDR2 as YYREEE (reference sequence). V lost 5 bases and J lost 5, with 5 bases in between. CDR3 length: 11 amino acids. CDR3 sequence: CASRTNNEQFF. CDR3 DNA: TGTGCCAGCAGGACCAACAATGAGCAGTTCTTC.

Here the CDR3 DNA reads TGTGCCAGCAGTGCCGGGGGCGGGACCACAGATACGCAGTATTTT. It codes for CASSAGGGTTDTQYF. This chain uses TRBV6-4 with TRBJ2-3, with D perhaps assigned TRBD1 or TRBD2 (6 bases each). The CDR3 sequence is 15 residues long. V lost 4 bases and J 2 bases, leaving 13 bases between the germline ends. CDR1 and CDR2 (germline): MRHNA, SNTAGT.

The genes are TRBV5-4 and TRBJ1-2, with D tentatively TRBD1 (6 bases). The length of the CDR3 is 13 residues. Deletions cut 0 bases from V and 9 bases from J, with 12 bases between. In germline, CDR1 is SGHNT, CDR2 YYREEE (reference sequence). CDR3 nucleotide sequence: TGTGCCAGCAGCTTGGAGGGGGTTAGTAGCTACACCTTC. This encodes CASSLEGVSSYTF.

The rearrangement links TRBV19 to TRBJ1-2, with TRBD1 as a possible D gene (5 bases). CDR3 length equals 15 residues. Germline V CDR1 and CDR2: LNHDA, SQIVND (reference sequence). V was trimmed by 2 bases and J by 0 bases, leaving 10 bases between them. CDR3 amino acids: CASSINRLANYGYTF. The CDR3 nucleotides read TGTGCCAGTAGTATAAACAGGCTGGCTAACTATGGCTACACCTTC.

This chain joins TRBV9 and TRBJ1-1; TRBD1 is a possible D gene (6 bases). The germline V gene encodes CDR1 SGDLS and CDR2 YYNGEE. This CDR3 spans 15 amino acids. The V end was cut by 3 bases, the J end by 9 bases, with 21 bases between. The CDR3 bases are TGTGCCAGCAGCGCGAGAAGTCTCCCGGGACAAAAAGCTTTCTTT. Protein: CASSARSLPGQKAFF.

The chain joins TRBV10-3 to TRBJ1-2; D might be TRBD1 (6 bases). CDR1 is ENHRY, CDR2 SYGVKD, per germline. The CDR3 covers 14 residues. Trimming pared 4 bases from V and 4 bases from J, leaving 13 bases between. The CDR3 reads CAISGSQGVYGYTF. The CDR3 DNA is TGTGCCATCAGTGGGTCACAGGGAGTCTATGGCTACACCTTC.

This clone has just one count. The V and J genes are TRBV14 and TRBJ2-4; 8 bases agree with TRBD1. V trimming: 4 bases; J trimming: 6 bases; junction bases outside the gene matches: 5. The CDR3 consists of 14 residues. Per the germline V gene, CDR1 is SGHDN and CDR2 is FVKESK. The CDR3 loop reads CASSPQGAGNIQYF. CDR3 bases: TGTGCCAGCAGCCCCCAGGGGGCGGGAAACATTCAGTACTTC.

V and J are TRBV7-8 and TRBJ2-7; 10 bases line up with TRBD2. The junction had 3 bases not matched to a gene; V was cut back by 1 base and J by 0 bases. This CDR3 has 16 amino acids. CDR1 SGHVS and CDR2 FQNEAQ come from the germline V gene. In DNA, the CDR3 is TGTGCCAGCAGCTTAGGGACTAGCGGTATCTCCTACGAGCAGTACTTC. This sequence encodes CASSLGTSGISYEQYF.

The chain couples TRBV28 to TRBJ2-2; tentatively, D is TRBD2 (6 bases). Germline lookup yields CDR1 MDHEN and CDR2 SYDVKM. The length of the CDR3 is 15 residues. With 5 bases removed from V and 6 bases from J, the gap between germline ends came to 16 bases. CDR3 DNA: TGTGCCAGCAGTCCCCCGGGACTCCAGGCCGGGGAGCTGTTTTTT. As protein: CASSPPGLQAGELFF.

The sample holds one count of this clone. The chain is built from TRBV7-2 and TRBJ2-7; perhaps TRBD2 as D (5 bases). Germline CDR1 SGHTA, CDR2 FQGNSA. V lost 1 base, J lost 6 bases, and 19 bases lay in between. The length of the CDR3 is 16 residues. The CDR3 here is CASSLGPGPNSGEQYF. CDR3 DNA sequence: TGTGCCAGCAGCTTAGGACCTGGCCCTAACAGCGGCGAGCAGTACTTC.